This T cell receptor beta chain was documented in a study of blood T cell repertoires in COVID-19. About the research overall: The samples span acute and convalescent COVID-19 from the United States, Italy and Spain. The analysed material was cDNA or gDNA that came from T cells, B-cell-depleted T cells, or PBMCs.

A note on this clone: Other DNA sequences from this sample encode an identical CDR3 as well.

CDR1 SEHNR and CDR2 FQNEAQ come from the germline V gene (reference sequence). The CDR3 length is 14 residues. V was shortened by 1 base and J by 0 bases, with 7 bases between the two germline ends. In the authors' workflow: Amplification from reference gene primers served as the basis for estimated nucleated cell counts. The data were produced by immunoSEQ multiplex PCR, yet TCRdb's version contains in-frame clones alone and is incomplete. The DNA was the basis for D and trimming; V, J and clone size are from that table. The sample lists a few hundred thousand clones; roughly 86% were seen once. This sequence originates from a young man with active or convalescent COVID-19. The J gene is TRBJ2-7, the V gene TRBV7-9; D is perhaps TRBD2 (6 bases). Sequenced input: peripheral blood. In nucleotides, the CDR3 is TGTGCCAGCAGCTTAGACGGGAGCTCCTACGAGCAGTACTTC. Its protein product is CASSLDGSSYEQYF.